One sample yielded the 15 T cell receptor beta chains listed below, sequenced in a study of cytomegalovirus exposure and HLA in healthy donors. PCR primers comprised 60 Vbeta and 13 Jbeta primers. TCRdb keeps only in-frame clones here, not all; method: immunoSEQ multiplex PCR. The sample has 120,000 or so clones, approximately 17% seen once; the top ten hold roughly 3%. Sequenced input: PBMCs. Receptors originate from a female donor in good health and CMV-seropositive.

V gene TRBV28 combines with J gene TRBJ1-4; D uncertain. The ends were cut back, 4 bases at V and 4 bases at J, with 10 bases in the middle. The CDR3 is 14 residues long. Germline V CDR1 and CDR2: MDHEN, SYDVKM. CDR3 loop: CASSWSGSNEKLFF. CDR3 nucleotide sequence: TGTGCCAGCAGTTGGTCCGGGAGTAATGAAAAACTGTTTTTT.

The chain couples TRBV2 to TRBJ1-5; no clear D gene. The CDR3 is 15 amino acids. Trimming stripped 6 bases from V and 0 bases from J, with 12 bases between. Per the germline V gene, CDR1 is SNHLY and CDR2 is FYNNEI. CDR3: CASSNLEGSNQPQHF. DNA for the CDR3: TGTGCCAGCAGCAATTTGGAGGGTAGCAATCAGCCCCAGCATTTT.

This clone was counted only a few times. The J gene is TRBJ2-5, the V gene TRBV10-3, with D possibly matching TRBD1 (6 bases). This CDR3 is 18 amino acids long. Trimming cost V 0 bases and J 0 bases, with 17 bases left between them. Germline V gene lookup returns CDR1 ENHRY and CDR2 SYGVKD. DNA for the CDR3: TGTGCCATCAGTGAGTCGACAGGTCTCAGCTTAGACCAAGAGACCCAGTACTTC. Translated: CAISESTGLSLDQETQYF.

The chain has TRBV19 and TRBJ1-2; D is undetermined. CDR3 length equals 13 residues. The V end was cut by 4 bases, the J end by 2 bases, with 8 bases between. Germline assignment: CDR1 LNHDA and CDR2 SQIVND (reference sequence). CDR3 region: CASSTLMNYGYTF. The CDR3 nucleotides are TGTGCCAGTAGTACCCTTATGAACTATGGCTACACCTTC.

This CDR3 is CASTSGIGEQFF. CDR3 nucleotide sequence: TGTGCCAGCACCTCCGGGATAGGTGAGCAGTTCTTC. The rearrangement uses TRBV7-9 and TRBJ2-1; tentatively, D is TRBD2 (5 bases). V lost 7 bases, J lost 9 bases, and 13 bases lay in between. CDR1 SEHNR and CDR2 FQNEAQ come from the germline V gene (reference sequence). The CDR3 consists of 12 residues.

The sample holds a few counts of this clone. CDR3 nucleotides: TGTGCCAGCACACAGCGGGAGATTACTAGCACAGATACGCAGTATTTT. Its protein is CASTQREITSTDTQYF. The rearrangement joins TRBV2 to TRBJ2-3; 8 bases are a match to TRBD2. The CDR3 extends over 16 amino acids. Germline trimming cut 7 bases from V and 0 bases from J; bases unmatched to any gene: 9. CDR1 and CDR2 (germline): SNHLY, FYNNEI.

The chain recombines TRBV18 with TRBJ2-3, with D maybe TRBD1 (5 bases). Trimming took 3 bases from V and 3 from J, leaving 13 bases between them. CDR3 length: 15 amino acids. Germline loops: CDR1 KGHSH, CDR2 LQKENI. The CDR3 spells CASSPFNRSTDTQYF. The CDR3 coding sequence is TGTGCCAGCTCACCCTTTAACAGGTCTACAGATACGCAGTATTTT.

This clone was seen more than once but under ten times. This chain uses TRBV27 with TRBJ2-1; D may be TRBD2 (5 bases). The ends were cut back, 1 base at V and 7 bases at J, with 11 bases in the middle. The CDR3 runs 14 residues. CDR1 MNHEY and CDR2 SMNVEV come from the germline V gene (reference sequence). The CDR3 DNA sequence: TGTGCCAGCAGTTTATTGAGTAGAGGGAATGAGCAGTTCTTC. This sequence encodes CASSLLSRGNEQFF.

This clone occurred a few times. The chain couples TRBV5-1 to TRBJ2-1; D perhaps matches TRBD1 (6 bases). Germline CDR1 reads SGHRS; CDR2 reads YFSETQ. Between the trimmed V and J ends, which lost 1 base and 3 bases, there was a span of 11 bases. CDR3 length: 15 residues. The CDR3 DNA sequence: TGCGCCAGCAGCTTGCGTGCGACAGGCTACAATGAGCAGTTCTTC. Translated, it gives CASSLRATGYNEQFF.

The chain carries TRBV6-5 and TRBJ2-2; a possible D gene is TRBD2 (6 bases). The V gene's germline CDR1 is MNHEY and CDR2 SVGAGI. V shed 6 bases and J shed 7 bases, with 12 bases lying between them. The CDR3 is 13 amino acids. CDR3 DNA sequence: TGTGCCAGCAGCTCACTCGGGGGCGGGGAGCTGTTTTTT. It translates to CASSSLGGGELFF.

This clone appeared a few times. CDR3 DNA: TGTGCCAGTAGTACGGACAAGGGAAGTAACTATGGCTACACCTTC. Protein sequence: CASSTDKGSNYGYTF. The V and J genes are TRBV19 and TRBJ1-2; perhaps TRBD1 as D (5 bases). V shed 4 bases and J shed 1 base, with 13 bases lying between them. Germline V gene data show CDR1 as LNHDA and CDR2 as SQIVND (reference sequence). The CDR3 sequence is 15 residues long.

The rearrangement joins TRBV28 to TRBJ1-1; 8 positions match TRBD1. The CDR3 spans 14 residues. Trimming at V came to 1 base and at J to 3 bases, leaving 1 base not matched to a gene. Germline assignment: CDR1 MDHEN and CDR2 SYDVKM. Written as DNA, the CDR3 is TGTGCCAGCAGTTTATACAGGGGGGACACTGAAGCTTTCTTT. This gives the protein CASSLYRGDTEAFF.

This clone was seen more than once but under ten times. The J gene is TRBJ1-4, the V gene TRBV30; TRBD1 might be the D (5 bases). The CDR3 contains 13 residues. Per germline, CDR1 GTSNPN and CDR2 SVGIG (reference sequence). The V and J ends lost 3 bases and 4 bases respectively, with 9 bases between them. CDR3 sequence: CAWRGGDNEKLFF. CDR3 in DNA: TGTGCCTGGAGAGGAGGGGATAATGAAAAACTGTTTTTT.

V and J are TRBV5-8 and TRBJ2-5; TRBD2 agrees at 7 bases. Germline V lookup: CDR1 SGHTS, CDR2 YDEGEE. CDR3 length: 15 residues. Trimming removed 2 bases from V and 3 bases from J; junction bases left unmatched: 7. CDR3 loop: CASSFSGTKEETQYF. The CDR3 DNA follows: TGTGCCAGCAGCTTCTCCGGGACTAAGGAAGAGACCCAGTACTTC.

This clone showed up just a few times. The chain links TRBV7-2 to TRBJ2-7; 7 bases fit TRBD1. The CDR3 length is 15 residues. Trimming removed 0 bases from V and 2 bases from J; junction bases left unmatched: 4. CDR1 and CDR2 (germline): SGHTA, FQGNSA. CDR3 sequence (DNA): TGTGCCAGCAGCTTAGCCCCGGGACAGACCTACGAGCAGTACTTC. It translates to CASSLAPGQTYEQYF.